The rows below give T cell receptor beta chains drawn from one sample of a study of cytomegalovirus exposure and HLA in healthy donors. The table came from immunoSEQ multiplex PCR; TCRdb's copy has only in-frame clones and leaves some out. The table lists more than 50,000 clones. The material sequenced was PBMCs. The source is a man in his forties or fifties in good health and CMV-seropositive. Each CDR3 is given with its conserved first and last residue.

CSAPGGQGNEQFF	TRBV29-1	TRBJ2-1
CAWGDRGQIDEQYF	TRBV30	TRBJ2-7
CASNRDLSGTYEQYF	TRBV19	TRBJ2-7
CASSEAQGFYEQYF	TRBV6-1	TRBJ2-7
CASRHCWGDTEAFF	TRBV7-7	TRBJ1-1
CASSDGGGSSGNTIYF	TRBV6-1	TRBJ1-3
CASSIGQGQNYEQYF	TRBV19	TRBJ2-7
CAWSFGETQYF	TRBV30	TRBJ2-5
CASSSRGAGGGDTQYF	TRBV6-5	TRBJ2-3
CAWGRQGNYGYTF	TRBV30	TRBJ1-2
CAWSAGLAGGALTKGPQYF	TRBV30	TRBJ2-3
CASSQLGQVNSPLHF	TRBV4-2	TRBJ1-6
CASSEGGSGSGRARETQYF	TRBV9	TRBJ2-5
CASSYSRLSAYEQYF	TRBV6-5	TRBJ2-7
CASSPPGAPNNEQFF	TRBV18	TRBJ2-1